This entry describes one T cell receptor beta chain. The CD8+ and CD4+ T cells were negatively isolated, with the TEMRA cells enriched by FACS. The data were taken from a study of CD8 T cells in Susac syndrome. Germline-derived CDR1 and CDR2 are MNHEY and SMNVEV (reference sequence). Trimming took 3 bases from V and 2 from J; bases not matched to a gene: 11. The CDR3 covers 19 residues. After extraction with the RNeasy kit, roughly 0.5 to 1 ug of the RNA was reverse transcribed using random hexamers. Amplification of the TCR beta CDR3 was carried out by immunoSEQ multiplex PCR, which spanned a total of 54 Vbeta and 13 Jbeta segments. A single record per CDR3 protein comes from TCRdb applying MiXCR to the immunoSEQ multiplex PCR reads. The sample carries under 550,000 distinct CDR3 sequences, around 85% recorded once.

Input material: CD8+ T cells from PBMCs. The TCR was taken from a human donor with multiple sclerosis. The V and J genes are TRBV27 and TRBJ2-2; 11 nucleotides line up with TRBD2. Written as DNA, the CDR3 is TGTGCCAGCAGTTTTGTCGTGCCAACTAGCGGGAGAAACACCGGGGAGCTGTTTTTT. This encodes CASSFVVPTSGRNTGELFF.